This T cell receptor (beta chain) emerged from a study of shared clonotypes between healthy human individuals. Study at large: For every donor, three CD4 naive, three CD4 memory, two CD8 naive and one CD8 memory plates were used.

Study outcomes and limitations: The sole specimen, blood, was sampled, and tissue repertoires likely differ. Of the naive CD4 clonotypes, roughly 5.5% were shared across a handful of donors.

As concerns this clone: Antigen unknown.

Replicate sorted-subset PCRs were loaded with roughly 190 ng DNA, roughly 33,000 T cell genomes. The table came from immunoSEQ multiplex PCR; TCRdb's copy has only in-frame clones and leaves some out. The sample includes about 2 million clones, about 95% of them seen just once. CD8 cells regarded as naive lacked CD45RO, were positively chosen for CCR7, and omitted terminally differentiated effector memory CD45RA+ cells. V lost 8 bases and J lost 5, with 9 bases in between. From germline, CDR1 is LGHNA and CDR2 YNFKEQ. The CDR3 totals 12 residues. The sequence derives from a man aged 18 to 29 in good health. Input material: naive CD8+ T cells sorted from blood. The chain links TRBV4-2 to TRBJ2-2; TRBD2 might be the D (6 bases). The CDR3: CASVGGTGELFF. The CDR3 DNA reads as TGTGCCAGCGTCGGGGGAACCGGGGAGCTGTTTTTT.